This TCR beta chain came from a study of T-cell memory formation after mild COVID-19. Points from the study as a whole: The study detected some responding clones in pre-infection memory, suggesting cross-reactive memory joined.

CDR1 and CDR2 from the germline V gene are SGHAT and FQNNGV. This CDR3 comprises 15 residues. The junction had 3 bases not matched to a gene; V was cut back by 0 bases and J by 4 bases. This clonotype occurred many times. Its antigen remains unidentified. MiXCR, run by TCRdb on the 5' RACE reads, gives a single entry per CDR3 protein. The profile shows roughly 240,000 distinct CDR3 sequences, under 20% of them singletons. Material: PBMCs or a T cell subset sorted from them (not recorded which). The clonotype comes from a man younger than 35 who had mild COVID-19 (a few samples of this study predate the infection). Cell type and time point are not known. The chain employs TRBV11-2 and TRBJ2-1; the match to TRBD1 covers 7 bases. The CDR3 coding sequence is TGTGCCAGCAGCTTAGATAGGACAGGATACAATGAGCAGTTCTTC. This gives the protein CASSLDRTGYNEQFF.